What follows are 11 T cell receptor beta chains derived from one specimen sequenced in a study of blood T cell repertoires in COVID-19. Measured with immunoSEQ multiplex PCR; TCRdb has only the in-frame clones, and not every one. The sample lists under 90,000 clones, over 65% seen once, with more than 5% in the top ten. Input material: peripheral blood. All receptors come from a man aged 45 to 65 with active or convalescent COVID-19.

The V gene is TRBV9, the J gene TRBJ2-7, with 8 bases aligning to TRBD1. V was pared by 0 bases and J by 3 bases, with 2 bases of the junction left unmatched. CDR1 and CDR2 from the germline V gene are SGDLS and YYNGEE. The CDR3 runs to 14 residues. CDR3 sequence reads: CASSVAGGVYEQYF. CDR3 coding DNA: TGTGCCAGCAGCGTAGCAGGGGGCGTCTACGAGCAGTACTTC.

The V gene is TRBV19, the J gene TRBJ2-7, with 8 positions matching TRBD1. Trimming at V came to 6 bases and at J to 6 bases, leaving 10 bases not matched to a gene. The CDR3 is 14 amino acids. The V gene's germline CDR1 is LNHDA and CDR2 SQIVND (reference sequence). This CDR3 reads CASSQPGQGAEQYF. The CDR3 DNA is TGTGCCAGTAGCCAACCGGGGCAGGGGGCCGAGCAGTACTTC.

The chain couples TRBV6-5 to TRBJ1-5, with a weak D call TRBD1 (6 bases). CDR1 and CDR2 (germline): MNHEY, SVGAGI. V was clipped by 7 bases and J by 3 bases, with 13 bases between them. The CDR3 loop spans 14 amino acids. The CDR3 bases are TGTGCCAGCAAGATAGGACAGTTCAATCAGCCCCAGCATTTT. This gives the protein CASKIGQFNQPQHF.

The chain is built from TRBV7-6 and TRBJ1-4; weak D call: TRBD1 (5 bases). CDR1 SGHVS and CDR2 FNYEAQ come from the germline V gene. V lost 2 bases, J lost 8 bases, and 12 bases lay in between. This CDR3 has 14 residues. The CDR3 nucleotides are TGTGCCAGCAGCTTATCAGGGCCCGGGGAAAAACTGTTTTTT. It yields the protein CASSLSGPGEKLFF.

This clone showed up just a few times. This sequence joins TRBV6-2 or TRBV6-3 and TRBJ2-7, with TRBD2 as a possible D gene (5 bases). Looked up from germline, CDR1 is MNHEY and CDR2 is SVGEGT. The CDR3 has 12 residues. Trimming removed 6 bases from V and 7 bases from J, with 13 bases in between. CDR3 loop: CASSDTRREQYF. In DNA form, the CDR3 reads TGTGCCAGCAGCGACACCAGGAGGGAGCAGTACTTC.

This clone came up a few times. The CDR3 region is CASTRTDPSLGNEQFF. DNA for the CDR3: TGCGCCAGCACCAGGACAGACCCGTCTCTGGGCAATGAGCAGTTCTTC. The gene calls are TRBV4-1 and TRBJ2-1; the D gene is possibly TRBD1 (6 bases). CDR1 is MGHRA, CDR2 YSYEKL, per germline. The CDR3 length is 16 residues. V lost 7 bases to trimming and J lost 6 bases, with 22 bases between them.

V and J are TRBV7-9 and TRBJ2-5; 11 bases line up with TRBD2. Losses at the gene ends were 5 bases for V and 1 base for J; bases not matched to a gene: 9. The CDR3 runs to 17 residues. Germline V gene data show CDR1 as SEHNR and CDR2 as FQNEAQ (reference sequence). CDR3 nucleotide sequence: TGTGCCAGCAGCCCTTTCACTAGCGGGGGTACCCAAGAGACCCAGTACTTC. This encodes CASSPFTSGGTQETQYF.

The chain is built from TRBV2 and TRBJ2-2, with D possibly being TRBD1 (6 bases). The CDR3 has 15 residues. Germline-derived CDR1 and CDR2 are SNHLY and FYNNEI. V was shortened by 4 bases and J by 0 bases, with 9 bases between the two germline ends. Here the CDR3 DNA reads TGTGCCAGCAGTGGACAGGTCTCGAACACCGGGGAGCTGTTTTTT. Its translation is CASSGQVSNTGELFF.

The chain carries TRBV5-4 and TRBJ1-6; maybe TRBD1 (5 bases). V lost 0 bases, J lost 15 bases, and 10 bases lay in between. The CDR3 covers 12 residues. Germline V gives CDR1 SGHNT, CDR2 YYREEE (reference sequence). CDR3 bases: TGTGCCAGCAGCTTGGCCAGGGAGGACCTCCACTTT. Translating it yields CASSLAREDLHF.

The rearrangement joins TRBV5-1 to TRBJ2-5; TRBD1 aligns across 7 bases. With V trimmed by 4 bases and J by 1 base, 7 bases remained unmatched. The CDR3 length is 15 residues. Germline loops: CDR1 SGHRS, CDR2 YFSETQ. Written as DNA, the CDR3 is TGCGCCAGCAGCCTTGTAAACAGGGGCCAAGAGACCCAGTACTTC. This codes for CASSLVNRGQETQYF.

This clone was recorded once. V gene TRBV4-3 combines with J gene TRBJ2-1; 14 bases align to TRBD2. CDR3 length equals 19 residues. From germline, CDR1 is LGHNA and CDR2 YSLEER. With 3 bases clipped from V and 8 bases from J, the junction kept 15 bases outside the gene matches. CDR3 sequence (DNA): TGCGCCAGCAGCCATGGGACTAGCGGGGGAAATACCGGGCAGCATGAGCAGTTCTTC. Protein product: CASSHGTSGGNTGQHEQFF.